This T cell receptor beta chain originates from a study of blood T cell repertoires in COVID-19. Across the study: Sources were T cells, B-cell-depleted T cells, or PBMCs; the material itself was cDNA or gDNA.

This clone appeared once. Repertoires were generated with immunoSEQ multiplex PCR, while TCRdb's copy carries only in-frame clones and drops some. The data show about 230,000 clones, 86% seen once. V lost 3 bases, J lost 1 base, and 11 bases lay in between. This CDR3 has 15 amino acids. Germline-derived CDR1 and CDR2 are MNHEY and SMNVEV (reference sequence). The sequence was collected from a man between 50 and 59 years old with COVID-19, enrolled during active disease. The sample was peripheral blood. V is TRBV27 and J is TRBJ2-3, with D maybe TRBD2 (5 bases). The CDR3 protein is CASSFSGRGTDTQYF. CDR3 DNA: TGTGCCAGCAGTTTCTCTGGGCGGGGCACAGATACGCAGTATTTT.